The 5 T cell receptor beta chains below come from one sample, sequenced in a study of OX40 agonist ivuxolimab in advanced cancers. Generated by immunoSEQ multiplex PCR, the TCRdb table keeps only in-frame clones and is missing some. Here the sample spans around 73,000 clones, approximately 90% being singletons. Sequencing used CD4+ or CD8+ T cells sorted from blood, obtained in a trial of the OX40 agonist ivuxolimab. Receptor source: an adult with an advanced solid tumor such as melanoma, head and neck, liver or kidney cancer.

This sequence joins TRBV7-9 and TRBJ1-1; no firm D call. The V gene lost 2 bases and the J gene lost 1 base, with 8 bases spanning the gap. The CDR3 spans 14 residues. Germline V gene lookup returns CDR1 SEHNR and CDR2 FQNEAQ (reference sequence). The CDR3, as DNA: TGTGCCAGCAGCTTAACGGTTGGGAACACTGAAGCTTTCTTT. This translates into CASSLTVGNTEAFF.

The rearrangement uses TRBV7-9 and TRBJ1-3; D unresolved. V was pared by 5 bases and J by 4 bases, with 12 bases between. The CDR3 spans 14 residues. Germline lookup yields CDR1 SEHNR and CDR2 FQNEAQ (reference sequence). DNA of the CDR3: TGTGCCAGCAGCCCACCCCAGAAGGGAAACACCATATATTTT. Translation gives CASSPPQKGNTIYF.

The genes are TRBV19 and TRBJ2-1; no clear D gene. CDR1 is LNHDA and CDR2 is SQIVND in the germline V gene (reference sequence). Trimming left V 6 bases short and J 0 bases short, with 12 bases between. The CDR3 is 15 amino acids. CDR3 in DNA: TGTGCCAGTAGAGTGGCCTCCCGCTCCTACAATGAGCAGTTCTTC. Protein product: CASRVASRSYNEQFF.

The chain couples TRBV27 to TRBJ1-5; perhaps TRBD1 as D (5 bases). This CDR3 contains 12 residues. V was clipped by 2 bases and J by 7 bases, with 6 bases between them. The germline V gene has CDR1 MNHEY and CDR2 SMNVEV (reference sequence). The CDR3 coding sequence is TGTGCCAGCAGTTTAACAGGACAGCCCCAGCATTTT. Residues: CASSLTGQPQHF.

The genes are TRBV27 and TRBJ2-1; 8 nucleotides align to TRBD2. From germline, CDR1 is MNHEY and CDR2 SMNVEV (reference sequence). With V trimmed by 8 bases and J by 0 bases, 9 bases remained unmatched. The CDR3 sequence is 16 residues long. As DNA, the CDR3 is TGTGCCAGCTCTCATAGTAGCGGGGTCTCCTACAATGAGCAGTTCTTC. It specifies CASSHSSGVSYNEQFF.